A single sample is the source of the 26 T cell receptor beta chains below, sequenced in a study of CD8+ T cells in alopecia areata. As the sequencing template, cDNA was produced by extracting RNA and reverse transcribing it. Profiled with immunoSEQ multiplex PCR; TCRdb holds only in-frame clones, not every one. The sample lists about 150,000 clones; less than 65% were seen once. The sample taken for sequencing was CD8+ T cells sorted from blood. The receptor set was obtained from a human donor in good health.

The chain carries TRBV7-6 and TRBJ2-7; 12 bases align to TRBD2. V lost 5 bases to trimming and J lost 3 bases; unmatched junction nucleotides: 5. Per germline, CDR1 SGHVS and CDR2 FNYEAQ. The CDR3 is 15 amino acids. The CDR3, as DNA: TGTGCCAGCAGCCCCAGACTAGCGGGAGTCTACGAGCAGTACTTC. Translating gives CASSPRLAGVYEQYF.

This clone has a handful of counts. The V and J genes are TRBV5-5 and TRBJ2-1, with TRBD2 as a possible D gene (6 bases). Germline assignment: CDR1 SGHKS and CDR2 YYEKEE (reference sequence). This CDR3 comprises 17 residues. V lost 4 bases and J 9 bases, leaving 26 bases between the germline ends. CDR3 sequence: CASSLPALEGQAVEQFF. The CDR3 DNA reads as TGTGCCAGCAGCCTCCCTGCGCTGGAGGGCCAGGCTGTTGAGCAGTTCTTC.

CDR3 in DNA: TGCAGCGTTGAAGAGAAGGGCCCATACAATGAGCAGTTCTTC. Protein sequence: CSVEEKGPYNEQFF. The chain combines TRBV29-1 with TRBJ2-1; D ambiguous. Germline-derived CDR1 and CDR2 are SQVTM and ANQGSEA. The germline V and J ends were trimmed by 0 bases and 4 bases, with 10 bases remaining between them. The CDR3 runs 14 residues.

V is TRBV29-1 and J is TRBJ2-7; D unclear. The J call may be faulty, since TRBJ2-1 better matches the DNA end. CDR1 and CDR2 (germline): SQVTM, ANQGSEA. The CDR3 is 12 amino acids. The CDR3 nucleotides read TGCAGCGTTGATCTAGTTGACAATGAGCAGTTCTTC. Translated, it gives CSVDLVDNEQFF.

The rearrangement joins TRBV7-9 to TRBJ2-7, with 8 bases that match TRBD2. This CDR3 is built from 14 residues. The V gene's germline CDR1 is SEHNR and CDR2 FQNEAQ (reference sequence). Trimming cost V 1 base and J 2 bases; bases outside gene matches: 1. This chain's CDR3 is CASSLERETYEQYF. CDR3 DNA sequence: TGTGCCAGCAGCTTAGAGCGGGAGACCTACGAGCAGTACTTC.

The chain links TRBV27 to TRBJ1-1; TRBD1 agrees at 11 bases. This CDR3 is built from 16 residues. Germline V lookup: CDR1 MNHEY, CDR2 SMNVEV (reference sequence). With 0 bases clipped from V and 1 base from J, the junction kept 1 base outside the gene matches. CDR3 nucleotides: TGTGCCAGCAGTTTATCTGGACAGGGGGCGAACACTGAAGCTTTCTTT. Translation: CASSLSGQGANTEAFF.

The table lists this clone with a few counts. This chain connects TRBV29-1 to TRBJ1-1, with D maybe TRBD1 (5 bases). V was cut by 6 bases and J by 11 bases, with 16 bases left in between. The CDR3 has 11 residues. Germline V CDR1 and CDR2: SQVTM, ANQGSEA. The CDR3 loop is CSVRGRTAAFF. In nucleotides, the CDR3 is TGCAGCGTCCGGGGCAGGACGGCGGCTTTCTTT.

This clone occurred many times. Relative to the germline gene, one junction end is altered; a read error may explain this. The rearrangement uses TRBV6-5 and TRBJ2-7; D not certain. Germline V lookup: CDR1 MNHEY, CDR2 SVGAGI. The CDR3 contains 13 residues. CDR3 region: CATSRRRLDEQYF. The CDR3 DNA follows: TGTGCCACCAGTAGACGGAGATTGGACGAGCAGTACTTC.

The chain employs TRBV5-1 and TRBJ2-3; 10 positions agree with TRBD2. V gave up 5 bases and J gave up 5 bases; unmatched junction bases: 8. CDR1 SGHRS and CDR2 YFSETQ come from the germline V gene. The CDR3 totals 15 residues. The CDR3 here is CASSRSGREIDTQYF. The CDR3 DNA reads as TGCGCCAGCAGTCGAAGCGGGAGGGAAATAGATACGCAGTATTTT.

The V gene is TRBV9, the J gene TRBJ1-1; D not certain. The V gene's germline CDR1 is SGDLS and CDR2 YYNGEE. There are 14 residues in the CDR3. Trimming cost V 2 bases and J 1 base, with 9 bases left between them. DNA of the CDR3: TGTGCCAGCAGCGTTAGGGTAGCGAACACTGAAGCTTTCTTT. It specifies CASSVRVANTEAFF. The whole variable domain, remainder taken from reference TRBV9 and TRBJ1-1, is DSGVTQTPKHLITATGQRVTLRCSPRSGDLSVYWYQQSLDQGLQFLIQYYNGEERAKGNILERFSAQQFPDLHSELNLSSLELGDSALYFCASSVRVANTEAFFGQGTRLTVV.

The V gene is TRBV29-1, the J gene TRBJ1-2, with D tentatively TRBD1 (5 bases). With 1 base removed from V and 3 bases from J, the gap between germline ends came to 9 bases. The V gene's germline CDR1 is SQVTM and CDR2 ANQGSEA. This CDR3 region has 13 residues. The CDR3 reads CSVEGGADYGYTF. The CDR3 nucleotides are TGCAGCGTTGAAGGAGGGGCAGACTATGGCTACACCTTC. Full variable domain (outside the CDR3, taken from reference TRBV29-1 and TRBJ1-2): SAVISQKPSRDICQRGTSLTIQCQVDSQVTMMFWYRQQPGQSLTLIATANQGSEATYESGFVIDKFPISRPNLTFSTLTVSNMSPEDSSIYLCSVEGGADYGYTFGSGTRLTVV.

The gene calls are TRBV4-1 and TRBJ2-3; the D is unclear. This CDR3 comprises 14 residues. V gave up 1 base and J gave up 0 bases, with 5 bases separating them. CDR1 MGHRA and CDR2 YSYEKL come from the germline V gene. CDR3 sequence: CASSQGQSTDTQYF. The DNA of the CDR3 is TGCGCCAGCAGCCAAGGCCAGAGCACAGATACGCAGTATTTT.

V gene TRBV6-1 combines with J gene TRBJ2-7; D is possibly TRBD2 (6 bases). V lost 3 bases and J lost 2, with 11 bases in between. This CDR3 contains 14 residues. CDR1 is MNHNS, CDR2 SASEGT, per germline. The CDR3 DNA sequence: TGTGCCAGCAGTGAGGTAGCGGTACCCTACGAGCAGTACTTC. Encoded protein: CASSEVAVPYEQYF.

The gene calls are TRBV5-4 and TRBJ2-5; D unresolved. CDR1 SGHNT and CDR2 YYREEE come from the germline V gene (reference sequence). V was pared by 0 bases and J by 5 bases, with 8 bases between. This CDR3 has 13 residues. CDR3 sequence (DNA): TGTGCCAGCAGCTTGGTTAGACACGAGACCCAGTACTTC. Translation gives CASSLVRHETQYF.

J is TRBJ2-1 and V is TRBV29-1; D not certain. V dropped 3 bases and J dropped 1 base, with 7 bases sitting between them. CDR3 length: 13 residues. Per germline, CDR1 SQVTM and CDR2 ANQGSEA. Written as DNA, the CDR3 is TGCAGCGTTGACTCCTCGTCCTACAATGAGCAGTTCTTC. Translated, it gives CSVDSSSYNEQFF.

This clone appeared a single time. The chain employs TRBV7-9 and TRBJ1-5; unclear D gene. V dropped 5 bases and J dropped 8 bases, with 10 bases sitting between them. CDR1 and CDR2 from the germline V gene are SEHNR and FQNEAQ (reference sequence). The CDR3 totals 12 residues. The CDR3: CASSNDREPQHF. The CDR3 nucleotides are TGTGCCAGCAGCAACGATAGGGAGCCCCAGCATTTT.

The chain carries TRBV9 and TRBJ2-2, with D perhaps matching TRBD1 (6 bases). Looked up from germline, CDR1 is SGDLS and CDR2 is YYNGEE. V gave up 3 bases and J gave up 7 bases, with 19 bases separating them. CDR3 length equals 16 residues. The CDR3 reads CASSAQGQTPHGELFF. The CDR3 coding sequence is TGTGCCAGCAGCGCTCAAGGACAGACGCCCCACGGGGAGCTGTTTTTT.

The rearrangement uses TRBV30 and TRBJ2-1; 9 bases are a match to TRBD2. Germline V gene sequence: CDR1 GTSNPN, CDR2 SVGIG (reference sequence). The CDR3 runs 17 residues. With V trimmed by 0 bases and J by 9 bases, 15 bases remained unmatched. The CDR3 DNA reads TGTGCCTGGAGTGTATGTAGCGGGAGCCAAGTCAGTGGTGAGCAGTTCTTC. Translating gives CAWSVCSGSQVSGEQFF.

This chain joins TRBV15 and TRBJ2-2; tentative D call: TRBD1 (5 bases). This CDR3 is 16 amino acids long. The V gene lost 5 bases and the J gene lost 3 bases, with 16 bases spanning the gap. Germline loops: CDR1 LNHNV, CDR2 YYDKDF (reference sequence). This CDR3 reads CATSPGQGPDTGELFF. The CDR3, as DNA: TGTGCCACCAGCCCCGGACAAGGGCCGGACACCGGGGAGCTGTTTTTT.

V usage is TRBV5-4 and J usage is TRBJ2-7; no clear D gene. The CDR3 is 12 residues long. Germline V gives CDR1 SGHNT, CDR2 YYREEE (reference sequence). The V end was cut by 1 base, the J end by 2 bases, with 4 bases between. CDR3 amino acids: CASSLNPYEQYF. The CDR3 coding sequence is TGTGCCAGCAGCTTGAATCCCTACGAGCAGTACTTC. The complete variable domain, with remaining parts taken from reference TRBV5-4 and TRBJ2-7, reads ETGVTQSPTHLIKTRGQQVTLRCSSQSGHNTVSWYQQALGQGPQFIFQYYREEENGRGNFPPRFSGLQFPNYSSELNVNALELDDSALYLCASSLNPYEQYFGPGTRLTVT.

The sample holds one count of this clone. The chain joins TRBV2 to TRBJ2-7; D might be TRBD2 (7 bases). The CDR3 consists of 15 residues. V dropped 0 bases and J dropped 2 bases, with 11 bases sitting between them. Germline CDR1 reads SNHLY; CDR2 reads FYNNEI. CDR3 in DNA: TGTGCCAGCAGTGAAGCGCGGGGGCCACCCTACGAGCAGTACTTC. Its protein is CASSEARGPPYEQYF.

This clone was recorded only once. The rearrangement uses TRBV13 and TRBJ2-1; TRBD1 matches at 9 bases. V was clipped by 4 bases and J by 6 bases; unmatched bases: 13. The length of the CDR3 is 17 residues. Germline assignment: CDR1 PRHDT and CDR2 FYEKMQ (reference sequence). The CDR3 coding sequence is TGTGCCAGCAGCTACGGACAGGGGATGTTCGGGGGCAATGAGCAGTTCTTC. Translation: CASSYGQGMFGGNEQFF.

This chain uses TRBV11-2 with TRBJ2-7; D unresolved. V was cut by 5 bases and J by 6 bases, with 14 bases left in between. The CDR3 has 13 amino acids. CDR1 and CDR2 (germline): SGHAT, FQNNGV. The CDR3 DNA reads TGTGCCAGCAGCCAAGATATTGTGCGCGAGCAGTACTTC. This sequence encodes CASSQDIVREQYF.

This CDR3 is CASSPGFVQYF. CDR3 nucleotide sequence: TGTGCCAGCAGTCCGGGGTTTGTGCAGTACTTC. The chain recombines TRBV27 with TRBJ2-7; D might be TRBD2 (5 bases). Trimming pared 5 bases from V and 9 bases from J, leaving 11 bases between. Germline values: CDR1 MNHEY, CDR2 SMNVEV (reference sequence). The CDR3 loop spans 11 amino acids.

The CDR3, as DNA: TGCAGCGTGCGTACAGGGTCCGGGGAGCTGTTTTTT. Residues: CSVRTGSGELFF. The rearrangement uses TRBV29-1 and TRBJ2-2; D possibly corresponds to TRBD1 (6 bases). CDR3 size: 12 residues. V lost 6 bases and J lost 6, with 11 bases in between. Germline lookup yields CDR1 SQVTM and CDR2 ANQGSEA.

This clone turned up a few times. The genes are TRBV5-1 and TRBJ2-1; no clear D. Trimming cost V 0 bases and J 6 bases, with 13 bases left between them. Germline V gene lookup returns CDR1 SGHRS and CDR2 YFSETQ. The CDR3 contains 15 residues. CDR3 nucleotides: TGCGCCAGCAGCTTGGGTGGGGAATCCCGCAATGAGCAGTTCTTC. Translation gives CASSLGGESRNEQFF. The variable domain in full, completed from reference TRBV5-1 and TRBJ2-1, reads KAGVTQTPRYLIKTRGQQVTLSCSPISGHRSVSWYQQTPGQGLQFLFEYFSETQRNKGNFPGRFSGRQFSNSRSEMNVSTLELGDSALYLCASSLGGESRNEQFFGPGTRLTVL.